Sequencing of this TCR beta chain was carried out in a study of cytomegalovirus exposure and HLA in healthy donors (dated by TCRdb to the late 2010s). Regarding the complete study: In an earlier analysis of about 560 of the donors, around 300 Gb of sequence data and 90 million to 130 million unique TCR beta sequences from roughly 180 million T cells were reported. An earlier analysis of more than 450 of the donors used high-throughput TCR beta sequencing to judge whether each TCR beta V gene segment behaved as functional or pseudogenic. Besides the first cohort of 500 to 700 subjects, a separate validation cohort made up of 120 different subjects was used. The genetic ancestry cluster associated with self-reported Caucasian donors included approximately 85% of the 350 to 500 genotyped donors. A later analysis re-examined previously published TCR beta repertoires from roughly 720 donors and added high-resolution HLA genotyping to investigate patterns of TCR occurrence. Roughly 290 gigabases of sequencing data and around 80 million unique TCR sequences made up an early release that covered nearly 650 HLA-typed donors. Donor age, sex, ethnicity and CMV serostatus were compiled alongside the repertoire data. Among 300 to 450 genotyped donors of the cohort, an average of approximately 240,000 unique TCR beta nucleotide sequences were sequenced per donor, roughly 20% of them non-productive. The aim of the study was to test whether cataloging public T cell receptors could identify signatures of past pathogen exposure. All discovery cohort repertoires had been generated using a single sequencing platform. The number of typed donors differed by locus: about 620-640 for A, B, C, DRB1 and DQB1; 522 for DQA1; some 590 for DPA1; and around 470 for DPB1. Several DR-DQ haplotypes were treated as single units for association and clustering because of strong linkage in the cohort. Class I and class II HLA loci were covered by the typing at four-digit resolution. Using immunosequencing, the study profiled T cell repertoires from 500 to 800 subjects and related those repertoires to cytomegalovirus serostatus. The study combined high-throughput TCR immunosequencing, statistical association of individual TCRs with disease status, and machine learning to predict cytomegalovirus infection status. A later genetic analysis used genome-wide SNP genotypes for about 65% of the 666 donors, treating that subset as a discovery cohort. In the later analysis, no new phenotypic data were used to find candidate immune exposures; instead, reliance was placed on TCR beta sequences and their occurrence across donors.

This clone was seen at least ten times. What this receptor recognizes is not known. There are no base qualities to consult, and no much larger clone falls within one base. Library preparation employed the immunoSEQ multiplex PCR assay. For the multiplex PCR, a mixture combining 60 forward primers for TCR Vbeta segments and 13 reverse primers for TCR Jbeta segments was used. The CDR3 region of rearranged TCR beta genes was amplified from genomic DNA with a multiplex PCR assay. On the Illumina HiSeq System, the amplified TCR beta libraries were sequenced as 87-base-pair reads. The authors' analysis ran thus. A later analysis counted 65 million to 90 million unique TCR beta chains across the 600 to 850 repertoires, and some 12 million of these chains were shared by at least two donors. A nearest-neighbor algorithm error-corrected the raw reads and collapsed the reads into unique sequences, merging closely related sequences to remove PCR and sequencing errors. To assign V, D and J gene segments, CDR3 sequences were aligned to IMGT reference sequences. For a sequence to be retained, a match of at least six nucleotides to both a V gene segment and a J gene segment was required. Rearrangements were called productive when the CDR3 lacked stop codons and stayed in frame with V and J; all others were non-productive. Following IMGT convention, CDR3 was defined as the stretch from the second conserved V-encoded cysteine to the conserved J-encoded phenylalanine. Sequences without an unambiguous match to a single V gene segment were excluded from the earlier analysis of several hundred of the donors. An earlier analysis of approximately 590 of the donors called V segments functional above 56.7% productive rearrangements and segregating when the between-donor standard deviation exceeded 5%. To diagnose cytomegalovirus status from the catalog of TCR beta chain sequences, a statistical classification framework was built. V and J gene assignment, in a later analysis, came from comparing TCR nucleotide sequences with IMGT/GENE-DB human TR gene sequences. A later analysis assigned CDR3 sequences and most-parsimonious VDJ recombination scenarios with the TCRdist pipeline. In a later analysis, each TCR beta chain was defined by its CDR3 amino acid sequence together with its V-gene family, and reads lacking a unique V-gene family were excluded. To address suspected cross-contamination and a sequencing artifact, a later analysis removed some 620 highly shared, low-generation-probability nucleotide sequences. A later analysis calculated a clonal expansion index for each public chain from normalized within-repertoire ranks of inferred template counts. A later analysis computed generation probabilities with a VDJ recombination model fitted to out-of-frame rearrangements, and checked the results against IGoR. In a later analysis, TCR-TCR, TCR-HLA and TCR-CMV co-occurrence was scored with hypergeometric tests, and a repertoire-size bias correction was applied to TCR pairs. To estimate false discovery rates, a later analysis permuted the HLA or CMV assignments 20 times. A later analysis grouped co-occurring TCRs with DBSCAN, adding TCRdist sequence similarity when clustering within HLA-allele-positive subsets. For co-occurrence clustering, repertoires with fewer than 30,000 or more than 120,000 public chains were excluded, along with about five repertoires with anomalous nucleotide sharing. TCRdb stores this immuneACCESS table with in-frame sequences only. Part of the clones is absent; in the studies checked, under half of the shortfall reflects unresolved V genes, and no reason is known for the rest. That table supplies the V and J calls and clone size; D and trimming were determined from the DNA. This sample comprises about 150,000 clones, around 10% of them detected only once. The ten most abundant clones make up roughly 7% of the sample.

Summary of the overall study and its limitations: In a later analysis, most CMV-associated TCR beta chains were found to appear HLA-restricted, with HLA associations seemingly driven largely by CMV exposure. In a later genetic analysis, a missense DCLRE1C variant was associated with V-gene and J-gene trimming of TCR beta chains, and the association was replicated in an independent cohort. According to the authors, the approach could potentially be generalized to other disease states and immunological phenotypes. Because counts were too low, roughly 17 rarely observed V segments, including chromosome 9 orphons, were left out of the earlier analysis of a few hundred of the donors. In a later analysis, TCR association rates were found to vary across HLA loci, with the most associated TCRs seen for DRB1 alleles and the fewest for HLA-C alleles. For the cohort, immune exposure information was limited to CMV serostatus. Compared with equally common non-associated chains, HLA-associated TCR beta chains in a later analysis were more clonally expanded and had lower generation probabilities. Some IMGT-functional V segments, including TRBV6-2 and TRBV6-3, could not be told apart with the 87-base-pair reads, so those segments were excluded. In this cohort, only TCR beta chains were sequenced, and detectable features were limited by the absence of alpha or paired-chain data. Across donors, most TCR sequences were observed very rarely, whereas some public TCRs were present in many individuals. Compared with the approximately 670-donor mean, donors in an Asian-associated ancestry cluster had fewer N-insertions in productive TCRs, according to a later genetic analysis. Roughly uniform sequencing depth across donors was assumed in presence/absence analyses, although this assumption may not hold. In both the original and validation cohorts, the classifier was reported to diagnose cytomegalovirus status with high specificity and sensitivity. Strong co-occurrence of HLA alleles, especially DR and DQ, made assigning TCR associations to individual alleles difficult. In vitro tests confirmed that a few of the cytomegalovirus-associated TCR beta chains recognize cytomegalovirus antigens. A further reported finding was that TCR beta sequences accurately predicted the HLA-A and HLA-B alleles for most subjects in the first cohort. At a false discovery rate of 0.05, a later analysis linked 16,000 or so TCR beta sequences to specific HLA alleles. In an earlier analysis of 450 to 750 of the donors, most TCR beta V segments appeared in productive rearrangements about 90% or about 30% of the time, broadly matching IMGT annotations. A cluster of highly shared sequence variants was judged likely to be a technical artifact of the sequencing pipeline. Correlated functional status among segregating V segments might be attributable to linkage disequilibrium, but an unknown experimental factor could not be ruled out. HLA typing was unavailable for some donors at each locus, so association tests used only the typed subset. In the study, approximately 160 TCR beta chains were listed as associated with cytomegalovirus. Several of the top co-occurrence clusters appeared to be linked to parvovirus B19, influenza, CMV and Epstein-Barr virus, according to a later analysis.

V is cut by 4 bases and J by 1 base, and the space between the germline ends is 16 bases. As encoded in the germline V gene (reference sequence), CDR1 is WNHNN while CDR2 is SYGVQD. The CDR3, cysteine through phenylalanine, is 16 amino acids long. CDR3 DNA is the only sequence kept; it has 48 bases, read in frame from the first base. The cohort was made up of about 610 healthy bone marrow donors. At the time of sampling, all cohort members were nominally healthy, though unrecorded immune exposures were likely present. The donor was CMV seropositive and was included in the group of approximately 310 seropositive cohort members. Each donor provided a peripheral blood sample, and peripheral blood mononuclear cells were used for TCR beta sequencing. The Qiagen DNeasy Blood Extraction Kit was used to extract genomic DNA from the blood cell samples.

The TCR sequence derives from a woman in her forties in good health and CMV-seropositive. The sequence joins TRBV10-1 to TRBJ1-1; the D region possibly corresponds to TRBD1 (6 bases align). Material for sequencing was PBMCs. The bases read TGCGCCAGCAGTGGGTTGAAGGGACAACAGAACACTGAAGCTTTCTTT. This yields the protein CASSGLKGQQNTEAFF.